The subject of this entry is one T cell receptor (beta chain). Its cognate antigen is unknown. Every patient relapsed after autologous stem cell transplantation, and brentuximab vedotin exposure varied. Best response was recorded as complete response, partial response or progressive disease. The data are from a study of PD-1 blockade in classical Hodgkin lymphoma. CDR1 and CDR2 from the germline V gene are LNHDA and SQIVND (reference sequence). The CDR3 loop spans 16 amino acids. V lost 3 bases to trimming and J lost 12 bases; unmatched junction nucleotides: 14. The table came from immunoSEQ multiplex PCR; TCRdb's copy has only in-frame clones and leaves some out. The repertoire holds around 96,000 clones, approximately 83% seen once, with 12% in the top ten. Points from the study as a whole: CD4+ TCR diversity, unlike CD8+, rose significantly by C4D1. Complete responders' diversity at baseline resembled that of newly diagnosed patients. Excluded were patients who started nivolumab under 1 year after ASCT, a group that had lower diversity.

This TCR came from a human donor with classical Hodgkin lymphoma. This material consisted of peripheral blood mononuclear cells (PBMCs), taken at baseline. The chain employs TRBV19 and TRBJ2-1; TRBD1 matches 10 bases. CDR3 DNA: TGTGCCAGTAGTATGGGGGGGACAGGGGTCTTATCTGGGCAGTTCTTC. Protein: CASSMGGTGVLSGQFF.